This T cell receptor (beta chain) was sequenced in a study of CD8+ T cells in alopecia areata. Turning to the study itself: It was oral tofacitinib, at 5 to 10 mg twice daily, that treated patients received. Tofacitinib dosing lasted 6 to 18 months, which was then followed by 6 months off drug. Study observations and caveats: Scalp and blood retained many expanded lesional clones during tofacitinib.

The V segment lost 2 bases and the J segment 4 bases; nucleotides outside the gene matches: 5. From germline, CDR1 is MNHEY and CDR2 SMNVEV (reference sequence). The CDR3 is 14 residues long. cDNA prepared by RNA extraction and subsequent reverse transcription served as the template for sequencing. Clones were sequenced by immunoSEQ multiplex PCR, and TCRdb holds only the in-frame ones, with some missing. The repertoire holds around 100,000 clones, with roughly 55% as singletons. Treatment indicated: oral pan-JAK inhibitor, 5-10 mg twice daily. Both CD4+ and CD8+ T cells were separated by sorting PBMCs. This clone is a singleton in its sample. The antigen remains unidentified.

This clonotype was sampled from a human donor with alopecia areata. The sample consisted of CD8+ T cells sorted from blood, taken at week 24, from a patient treated with tofacitinib. This chain links TRBV27 with TRBJ2-7, with 7 bases fitting TRBD1. The CDR3 spells CASSLEGATYEQYF. CDR3 nucleotides: TGTGCCAGCAGTTTAGAGGGGGCTACGTACGAGCAGTACTTC.